Following are 31 T cell receptor beta chains from one sample sequenced in a study of CD8 T cells in Susac syndrome. An input of 0.5 to 1 ug of RNA was subjected to reverse transcription using random hexamers. In TCRdb, the immunoSEQ multiplex PCR reads were re-called with MiXCR into one record per CDR3 protein. The data show under 200,000 distinct CDR3 sequences, with roughly 94% seen just once and roughly 0.11% held by the top ten. Sequences were obtained from CD4+ T cells from PBMCs. These TCRs come from a human donor with Susac syndrome.

The V call is TRBV7-9, the J call TRBJ2-7, with 8 bases that match TRBD1. The CDR3 totals 15 residues. The V gene's germline CDR1 is SEHNR and CDR2 FQNEAQ (reference sequence). J was trimmed by 7 bases and V by 0 bases; bases with no gene match: 8. CDR3 sequence reads: CASSLAGTGTGEQYF. The CDR3 DNA reads as TGTGCCAGCAGCTTAGCCGGGACAGGTACGGGGGAGCAGTACTTC.

The rearrangement links TRBV10-3 to TRBJ2-4; the D is unclear. Trimming cost V 9 bases and J 0 bases, with 12 bases left between them. Looked up from germline, CDR1 is ENHRY and CDR2 is SYGVKD. This CDR3 is 14 amino acids long. This chain's CDR3 is CAISQVLAKNIQYF. CDR3 in DNA: TGTGCCATAAGTCAGGTGCTAGCCAAAAACATTCAGTACTTC.

The chain couples TRBV19 to TRBJ2-7; 7 nucleotides agree with TRBD1. The germline CDR1 and CDR2 sequences are LNHDA and SQIVND (reference sequence). With V trimmed by 4 bases and J by 7 bases, 4 bases remained unmatched. CDR3 length: 12 residues. For the CDR3, the DNA is TGTGCCAGTAGTACGGACAGGAGGGAGCAGTACTTC. It is translated as CASSTDRREQYF.

J is TRBJ1-2 and V is TRBV19; 8 positions match TRBD1. Trimming at V came to 6 bases and at J to 8 bases, leaving 14 bases not matched to a gene. This CDR3 is built from 15 residues. Germline values: CDR1 LNHDA, CDR2 SQIVND (reference sequence). In DNA form, the CDR3 reads TGTGCCAGTAGACCAGACAGGGGCTTCTTAGGCGGCTACACCTTC. Residues: CASRPDRGFLGGYTF.

The chain uses TRBV19 and TRBJ1-1; 8 bases match TRBD1. The CDR3 loop spans 14 amino acids. The V gene's germline CDR1 is LNHDA and CDR2 SQIVND (reference sequence). The V segment lost 7 bases and the J segment 4 bases; nucleotides outside the gene matches: 8. The DNA of the CDR3 is TGTGCCAGTAAACAAGACAGGGGCCTCACTGAAGCTTTCTTT. Its protein is CASKQDRGLTEAFF.

The V call is TRBV29-1, the J call TRBJ1-5; D might be TRBD1 (6 bases). Trimming removed 5 bases at V and 6 bases at J, with 11 bases between. The CDR3 length is 12 residues. CDR1 is SQVTM and CDR2 is ANQGSEA in the germline V gene. CDR3 protein: CSVQQGGQPQHF. CDR3 nucleotides: TGCAGCGTTCAACAGGGCGGTCAGCCCCAGCATTTT.

The chain combines TRBV20-1 with TRBJ1-6; D call uncertain. Germline V lookup: CDR1 DFQATT, CDR2 SNEGSKA (reference sequence). The V end lost 3 bases, the J end lost 8 bases, and 8 bases lay between the germline ends. The CDR3 extends over 12 amino acids. CDR3 nucleotides: TGCAGTGCTAGCAGCAGGCATTCACCCCTCCACTTT. It is translated as CSASSRHSPLHF.

V is TRBV9 and J is TRBJ2-7; 7 bases align to TRBD2. V shed 4 bases and J 3 bases; nucleotides not matched to a gene: 7. The CDR3 has 14 residues. CDR1 and CDR2 from the germline V gene are SGDLS and YYNGEE. The CDR3 DNA sequence: TGTGCCAGCAGCACATCGCCGGGAGGCTACGAGCAGTACTTC. This translates into CASSTSPGGYEQYF.

The rearrangement links TRBV12-3 or TRBV12-4 to TRBJ1-3; no clear D gene. Deletions cut 6 bases from V and 0 bases from J, with 9 bases between. The CDR3 has 14 amino acids. DNA for the CDR3: TGTGCCAGCAGGGACTGGAGCTCTGGAAACACCATATATTTT. This sequence encodes CASRDWSSGNTIYF.

The chain has TRBV6-2 or TRBV6-3 and TRBJ2-7, with D tentatively TRBD2 (6 bases). CDR1 MNHEY and CDR2 SVGEGT come from the germline V gene. The CDR3 runs to 17 residues. Trimming took 5 bases from V and 3 from J, leaving 23 bases between them. The CDR3 protein is CASSNGGLRIPLYEQYF. CDR3 DNA: TGTGCCAGCAGTAACGGGGGACTTCGGATTCCTCTCTACGAGCAGTACTTC.

This chain connects TRBV5-6 to TRBJ1-2, with D perhaps matching TRBD1 (6 bases). Trimming stripped 1 base from V and 8 bases from J, with 9 bases between. CDR3 length: 12 residues. CDR1 is SGHDT and CDR2 is YYEEEE in the germline V gene. The CDR3 protein is CASSLWGPGYTF. CDR3 in DNA: TGTGCCAGCAGCTTGTGGGGGCCAGGCTACACCTTC. The variable domain in full, completed from reference TRBV5-6 and TRBJ1-2, reads DAGVTQSPTHLIKTRGQQVTLRCSPKSGHDTVSWYQQALGQGPQFIFQYYEEEERQRGNFPDRFSGHQFPNYSSELNVNALLLGDSALYLCASSLWGPGYTFGSGTRLTVV.

The chain combines TRBV9 with TRBJ2-7, with D tentatively TRBD1 or TRBD2 (6 bases each). CDR1 is SGDLS and CDR2 is YYNGEE in the germline V gene. There are 16 residues in the CDR3. Trimming shortened V by 3 bases and J by 6 bases, and 22 bases separated the two germline ends. The CDR3 protein is CASSAPGTAGAGEQYF. CDR3 coding DNA: TGTGCCAGCAGCGCCCCCGGGACTGCAGGGGCGGGCGAGCAGTACTTC.

The chain links TRBV7-2 to TRBJ2-7, with D possibly matching TRBD2 (8 bases). The germline V and J ends were trimmed by 7 bases and 1 base, with 17 bases remaining between them. Germline loops: CDR1 SGHTA, CDR2 FQGNSA. The CDR3 length is 15 residues. The CDR3 nucleotides are TGTGCCAGCATCAAGGGGGCGGGGGGTTCCTACGAGCAGTACTTC. Translation gives CASIKGAGGSYEQYF.

This clonotype was counted a few times. V is TRBV12-3 or TRBV12-4 and J is TRBJ2-3, with 11 bases that match TRBD2. Trimming took 4 bases from V and 3 from J; bases not matched to a gene: 6. The CDR3 is 16 residues long. The CDR3 nucleotides are TGTGCCAGCAGTTCCCGCCTAGCGGGGGGTACAGATACGCAGTATTTT. This encodes CASSSRLAGGTDTQYF.

The chain uses TRBV7-8 and TRBJ1-1, with a weak D call TRBD1 (5 bases). The CDR3 loop spans 13 amino acids. The germline V gene encodes CDR1 SGHVS and CDR2 FQNEAQ. Between the trimmed V and J ends, which lost 5 bases and 11 bases, there was a span of 18 bases. For the CDR3, the DNA is TGTGCCAGCAGCCGCGAAGGTGGGGCCAGCGCTTTCTTT. It encodes CASSREGGASAFF.

The chain carries TRBV29-1 and TRBJ1-2, with no clear D. Trimming cost V 4 bases and J 1 base, with 13 bases left between them. CDR1 is SQVTM, CDR2 ANQGSEA, per germline. The CDR3 consists of 14 residues. The chain's CDR3 is CSVAPDKFNYGYTF. CDR3 in DNA: TGCAGCGTTGCCCCTGACAAATTTAACTATGGCTACACCTTC.

The V and J genes are TRBV12-3 or TRBV12-4 and TRBJ1-5; D is perhaps TRBD1 (5 bases). The CDR3 loop spans 13 amino acids. V lost 3 bases to trimming and J lost 5 bases, with 8 bases between them. The CDR3 here is CASSFRVDQPQHF. CDR3 coding DNA: TGTGCCAGCAGTTTCAGGGTGGATCAGCCCCAGCATTTT.

The V and J genes are TRBV4-1 and TRBJ2-7; 7 nucleotides agree with TRBD2. The CDR3 runs to 15 residues. V was pared by 3 bases and J by 6 bases, with 11 bases of the junction left unmatched. Germline values: CDR1 MGHRA, CDR2 YSYEKL. This chain's CDR3 is CASSHRREEGGEQYF. CDR3 bases: TGCGCCAGCAGCCACCGACGGGAGGAGGGAGGCGAGCAGTACTTC.

The chain joins TRBV2 to TRBJ2-1; D remains ambiguous. V gave up 7 bases and J gave up 5 bases, with 6 bases separating them. The length of the CDR3 is 11 residues. The V gene's germline CDR1 is SNHLY and CDR2 FYNNEI. This chain's CDR3 is CASKDDNEQFF. Written as DNA, the CDR3 is TGTGCCAGCAAGGATGACAATGAGCAGTTCTTC.

The rearrangement joins TRBV30 to TRBJ1-2, with D possibly matching TRBD1 (6 bases). Germline V gene data show CDR1 as GTSNPN and CDR2 as SVGIG (reference sequence). There are 15 residues in the CDR3. Trimming left V 1 base short and J 4 bases short, with 16 bases between. The CDR3 nucleotides are TGTGCCTGGAGTGCCTCGGGGGCAGACGCCTATGGCTACACCTTC. Its protein is CAWSASGADAYGYTF. The full variable domain, its missing parts supplied by reference TRBV30 and TRBJ1-2, is SQTIHQWPATLVQPVGSPLSLECTVEGTSNPNLYWYRQAAGRGLQLLFYSVGIGQISSEVPQNLSASRPQDRQFILSSKKLLLSDSGFYLCAWSASGADAYGYTFGSGTRLTVV.

V usage is TRBV7-9 and J usage is TRBJ1-6; tentative D call: TRBD1 (5 bases). V was clipped by 8 bases and J by 7 bases, with 18 bases between them. CDR3 length: 15 residues. Per the germline V gene, CDR1 is SEHNR and CDR2 is FQNEAQ (reference sequence). The CDR3 sequence is CASPAVAGRNSPLHF. DNA for the CDR3: TGTGCCAGCCCAGCAGTGGCAGGGCGAAATTCACCCCTCCACTTT. The full variable domain, completed using reference TRBV7-9 and TRBJ1-6, is DTGVSQNPRHKITKRGQNVTFRCDPISEHNRLYWYRQTLGQGPEFLTYFQNEAQLEKSRLLSDRFSAERPKGSFSTLEIQRTEQGDSAMYLCASPAVAGRNSPLHFGNGTRLTVT.

This rearrangement joins TRBV20-1 to TRBJ2-1, with D uncertain. Germline V gene sequence: CDR1 DFQATT, CDR2 SNEGSKA (reference sequence). The CDR3 sequence is 16 residues long. Trimming left V 0 bases short and J 0 bases short, with 12 bases between. The CDR3: CSARDYSPSSYNEQFF. Written as DNA, the CDR3 is TGCAGTGCTAGAGATTACTCGCCGAGCTCCTACAATGAGCAGTTCTTC.

The chain combines TRBV5-4 with TRBJ2-5; D is unresolved. V shed 4 bases and J shed 2 bases, with 15 bases lying between them. This CDR3 is built from 15 residues. Germline CDR1 and CDR2: SGHNT and YYREEE (reference sequence). In nucleotides, the CDR3 is TGTGCCAGCAGCGAGGACCCGGACCATCAAGAGACCCAGTACTTC. Amino acid sequence: CASSEDPDHQETQYF.

CDR3 residues: CASSPSYDYGYTF. DNA for the CDR3: TGTGCCAGCAGCCCCTCATACGACTATGGCTACACCTTC. V usage is TRBV12-3 or TRBV12-4 and J usage is TRBJ1-2; D is ambiguous. The CDR3 runs to 13 residues. V gave up 6 bases and J gave up 3 bases, with 11 bases separating them.

V and J are TRBV29-1 and TRBJ1-4, with a weak D call TRBD1 (5 bases). Germline CDR1 and CDR2: SQVTM and ANQGSEA. The V end lost 6 bases, the J end lost 4 bases, and 12 bases lay between the germline ends. The CDR3 length is 13 residues. The CDR3 bases are TGCAGCGTCGAGGGGTATGGTAATGAAAAACTGTTTTTT. Translation: CSVEGYGNEKLFF.

V gene TRBV21-1 combines with J gene TRBJ1-1; the D call in the table, TRBD1, was not verified against the DNA. TRBV21-1 is deemed a pseudogene. The CDR3 is 13 amino acids. CDR3 in DNA: TGTGCCAGCAGGACTGGGACACCCAGGGAAGCTTTCTTT. Protein sequence: CASRTGTPREAFF.

The rearrangement links TRBV2 to TRBJ1-1; D remains unclear. This CDR3 region has 13 residues. Trimming left V 3 bases short and J 3 bases short, with 8 bases between. Germline CDR1 is SNHLY and CDR2 is FYNNEI. The CDR3 region is CASSEGLDTEAFF. CDR3 DNA sequence: TGTGCCAGCAGTGAGGGGTTGGACACTGAAGCTTTCTTT.

In regard to this clonotype: Sequence at one end of the junction differs from germline and may be a read error. The chain couples TRBV12-5 to TRBJ2-2; the match to TRBD2 covers 7 bases. Per the germline V gene, CDR1 is LGHNT and CDR2 is FRNRAP. This CDR3 is built from 15 residues. The CDR3 bases are TGTGCTAGTGCTTTGACTAGCCAAAACACCGGGGAGCTGTTTTTT. Encoded protein: CASALTSQNTGELFF.

This chain connects TRBV20-1 to TRBJ1-1; D is unresolved. The CDR3 length is 11 residues. CDR1 is DFQATT, CDR2 SNEGSKA, per germline (reference sequence). The CDR3: CSAEQNTEAFF. The CDR3 bases are TGCAGCGCTGAGCAGAACACTGAAGCTTTCTTT.

The rearrangement uses TRBV11-3 and TRBJ2-1; no firm D call. The CDR3 contains 12 residues. Trimming cost V 2 bases and J 8 bases, with 7 bases left between them. Germline CDR1 and CDR2: SGHNT and YENEEA. The CDR3 region has the DNA TGTGCCAGCAGCTTACATGGGCATGAGCAGTTCTTC. It codes for CASSLHGHEQFF.

The chain links TRBV5-4 to TRBJ2-1; 8 bases match TRBD2. Trimming at V came to 3 bases and at J to 4 bases, leaving 9 bases not matched to a gene. CDR3 size: 16 residues. CDR1 and CDR2 (germline): SGHNT, YYREEE (reference sequence). The CDR3 reads CASSSGGAWGYNEQFF. CDR3 nucleotide sequence: TGTGCCAGCAGCTCCGGGGGGGCGTGGGGATACAATGAGCAGTTCTTC.